A single sample is the source of the 25 T cell receptor beta chains below, sequenced in a study of blood T cell repertoires in COVID-19. Using immunoSEQ multiplex PCR, the repertoire was profiled, and TCRdb retains in-frame clones only, with some absent. The sample shows under 130,000 clones, more than 75% of them seen only once. Sample: peripheral blood. The receptors here all came from a human donor in a cohort sampled during active COVID-19.

The V gene is TRBV28, the J gene TRBJ2-1, with 9 bases identical to TRBD2. The CDR3 runs 15 residues. In germline, CDR1 is MDHEN, CDR2 SYDVKM. The CDR3 sequence is CASGVAGVSYNEQFF. CDR3 coding DNA: TGTGCGAGCGGAGTAGCGGGGGTAAGCTACAATGAGCAGTTCTTC. The full variable domain, with the rest looked up from reference TRBV28 and TRBJ2-1, is DVKVTQSSRYLVKRTGEKVFLECVQDMDHENMFWYRQDPGLGLRLIYFSYDVKMKEKGDIPEGYSVSREKKERFSLILESASTNQTSMYLCASGVAGVSYNEQFFGPGTRLTVL.

The chain combines TRBV7-8 with TRBJ2-7; a weak D match, TRBD2 (6 bases). The CDR3 contains 14 residues. Germline V CDR1 and CDR2: SGHVS, FQNEAQ. The germline V and J ends were trimmed by 3 bases and 0 bases, with 9 bases remaining between them. CDR3 nucleotide sequence: TGTGCCAGCAGCTTGGGACTGGACTCCTACGAGCAGTACTTC. This encodes CASSLGLDSYEQYF.

This chain joins TRBV5-4 and TRBJ1-2; 8 bases line up with TRBD1. Germline V gene lookup returns CDR1 SGHNT and CDR2 YYREEE (reference sequence). After removal of 4 bases from V and 1 base from J, the junction contained 3 bases not matched to a gene. The CDR3 has 14 amino acids. The CDR3 DNA reads as TGTGCCAGCAGCCGGGACAGGAGTAACTATGGCTACACCTTC. Translating gives CASSRDRSNYGYTF.

The V and J genes are TRBV5-1 and TRBJ2-5; unclear D gene. The CDR3 totals 14 residues. Germline CDR1 SGHRS, CDR2 YFSETQ. Trimming shortened V by 4 bases and J by 7 bases, and 17 bases separated the two germline ends. The CDR3 DNA is TGCGCCAGCAGCCCCCTTTTGATCTCCAGGACCCAGTACTTC. It translates to CASSPLLISRTQYF.

The chain joins TRBV5-6 to TRBJ2-2, with 13 bases that match TRBD2. The germline gives CDR1 SGHDT, CDR2 YYEEEE. The CDR3 consists of 17 residues. J lost 4 bases, V lost 4 bases, and 7 bases had no gene match. CDR3 loop: CASSRTSGSFGTGELFF. The CDR3 coding sequence is TGTGCCAGCAGCAGGACTAGCGGGAGTTTCGGCACCGGGGAGCTGTTTTTT.

This clone has a handful of counts. The chain recombines TRBV15 with TRBJ2-2, with a tentative D call TRBD2 (6 bases). Germline-derived CDR1 and CDR2 are LNHNV and YYDKDF (reference sequence). CDR3 length: 14 residues. V was pared by 4 bases and J by 2 bases, with 8 bases between. CDR3 region: CATSTGLNTGELFF. As DNA, the CDR3 is TGTGCCACCAGCACGGGACTTAACACCGGGGAGCTGTTTTTT.

V gene TRBV7-2 combines with J gene TRBJ2-7; TRBD2 matches 7 bases. The V and J ends lost 2 bases and 2 bases, in that order; junction bases with no gene match: 6. Germline V lookup: CDR1 SGHTA, CDR2 FQGNSA. The CDR3 is 15 amino acids. The CDR3 is CASSLLASGAYEQYF. CDR3 sequence (DNA): TGTGCCAGCAGCTTATTGGCTAGCGGTGCCTACGAGCAGTACTTC. Full variable domain (rest looked up from reference TRBV7-2 and TRBJ2-7): GAGVSQSPSNKVTEKGKDVELRCDPISGHTALYWYRQSLGQGLEFLIYFQGNSAPDKSGLPSDRFSAERTGGSVSTLTIQRTQQEDSAVYLCASSLLASGAYEQYFGPGTRLTVT.

This chain joins TRBV2 and TRBJ1-5; a weak D match, TRBD1 (5 bases). Trimming removed 8 bases from V and 7 bases from J, with 12 bases in between. This CDR3 spans 12 amino acids. Germline loops: CDR1 SNHLY, CDR2 FYNNEI. The CDR3: CASGGGFQPQHF. Here the CDR3 DNA reads TGTGCCAGCGGGGGGGGGTTCCAGCCCCAGCATTTT. Full variable domain (remainder filled in from reference TRBV2 and TRBJ1-5): EPEVTQTPSHQVTQMGQEVILRCVPISNHLYFYWYRQILGQKVEFLVSFYNNEISEKSEIFDDQFSVERPDGSNFTLKIRSTKLEDSAMYFCASGGGFQPQHFGDGTRLSIL.

As to this clone: This same CDR3 is encoded by further DNA sequences in the sample. The chain links TRBV6-4 to TRBJ1-5, with 8 nucleotides matching TRBD1. V was clipped by 5 bases and J by 1 base; unmatched bases: 4. Germline CDR1 MRHNA, CDR2 SNTAGT. The CDR3 runs 15 residues. CDR3 loop: CASSPDRGSNQPQHF. The CDR3, as DNA: TGTGCCAGCAGTCCAGACAGGGGAAGCAATCAGCCCCAGCATTTT.

The CDR3 nucleotides read TGTGCCAGCAGTTTATTTTTCCAGGGGGCTGGGGGAGAGACCCAGTACTTC. Amino acid sequence: CASSLFFQGAGGETQYF. The V and J genes are TRBV28 and TRBJ2-5, with 8 bases that match TRBD1. Germline CDR1 is MDHEN and CDR2 is SYDVKM. V lost 1 base and J lost 4; bases outside the gene matches: 11. This CDR3 is built from 17 residues.

The V gene is TRBV28, the J gene TRBJ1-1; TRBD1 aligns across 7 bases. The germline V gene has CDR1 MDHEN and CDR2 SYDVKM. The J segment lost 4 bases and the V segment lost 2 bases, leaving 13 bases of the junction unmatched. The CDR3 runs to 17 residues. The CDR3 sequence: CASSLIKPGGSGTEAFF. In DNA form, the CDR3 reads TGTGCCAGCAGTTTAATAAAGCCAGGGGGGTCGGGCACTGAAGCTTTCTTT.

The J gene is TRBJ1-1, the V gene TRBV19; tentative D call: TRBD1 (5 bases). The length of the CDR3 is 15 residues. Between the trimmed V and J ends, which lost 4 bases and 0 bases, there was a span of 12 bases. In germline, CDR1 is LNHDA, CDR2 SQIVND (reference sequence). The CDR3 here is CASSTPDSLNTEAFF. CDR3 DNA: TGTGCCAGTAGTACGCCTGACAGTCTGAACACTGAAGCTTTCTTT. Full variable domain (outside the CDR3, taken from reference TRBV19 and TRBJ1-1): DGGITQSPKYLFRKEGQNVTLSCEQNLNHDAMYWYRQDPGQGLRLIYYSQIVNDFQKGDIAEGYSVSREKKESFPLTVTSAQKNPTAFYLCASSTPDSLNTEAFFGQGTRLTVV.

This rearrangement joins TRBV24-1 to TRBJ2-7; tentatively, D is TRBD1 (6 bases). V was shortened by 5 bases and J by 0 bases, with 10 bases between the two germline ends. The CDR3 has 14 amino acids. From germline, CDR1 is KGHDR and CDR2 SFDVKD. The CDR3 region is CATSATGSSYEQYF. CDR3 nucleotides: TGTGCCACCAGTGCCACAGGGTCCTCCTACGAGCAGTACTTC.

This chain connects TRBV7-3 to TRBJ2-1; TRBD2 matches at 15 bases. V trimming: 5 bases; J trimming: 4 bases; junction bases outside the gene matches: 6. CDR1 is SGHTA, CDR2 FQGTGA, per germline. This CDR3 has 17 amino acids. CDR3 sequence reads: CASSGLAGGDNYNEQFF. DNA of the CDR3: TGTGCCAGCAGCGGACTAGCGGGAGGGGACAATTACAATGAGCAGTTCTTC.

The DNA for the CDR3 is TGTGCCAGTAGTATAGTTATTAGGACAGGTCCGAAGTGGCTGTTTTTT. Its protein product is CASSIVIRTGPKWLFF. J is TRBJ2-2 and V is TRBV19; 7 nucleotides align to TRBD1. In germline, CDR1 is LNHDA, CDR2 SQIVND (reference sequence). The CDR3 extends over 16 amino acids. The trim removed 1 base at V and 13 bases at J, leaving 15 bases unmatched.

This clone was counted once. The rearrangement joins TRBV11-2 to TRBJ2-7; D perhaps matches TRBD1 (5 bases). CDR1 and CDR2 from the germline V gene are SGHAT and FQNNGV. This CDR3 contains 13 residues. With 4 bases removed from V and 6 bases from J, the gap between germline ends came to 13 bases. This CDR3 reads CASSSGLPSEQYF. For the CDR3, the DNA is TGTGCCAGCAGCTCAGGGTTACCGAGCGAGCAGTACTTC. The full variable domain, completed using reference TRBV11-2 and TRBJ2-7, is EAGVAQSPRYKIIEKRQSVAFWCNPISGHATLYWYQQILGQGPKLLIQFQNNGVVDDSQLPKDRFSAERLKGVDSTLKIQPAKLEDSAVYLCASSSGLPSEQYFGPGTRLTVT.

This clone has just a few counts. J is TRBJ1-2 and V is TRBV29-1; perhaps TRBD1 as D (6 bases). V dropped 8 bases and J dropped 8 bases, with 18 bases sitting between them. The CDR3 totals 12 residues. Germline values: CDR1 SQVTM, CDR2 ANQGSEA. DNA for the CDR3: TGCAGCACCTTCACACAGGGTCGGGGCTACACCTTC. Encoded protein: CSTFTQGRGYTF.

V is TRBV7-9 and J is TRBJ1-1, with D maybe TRBD1 (5 bases). This CDR3 has 14 residues. In germline, CDR1 is SEHNR, CDR2 FQNEAQ (reference sequence). The V gene lost 5 bases and the J gene lost 7 bases, with 17 bases spanning the gap. This CDR3 is CASSGREGLGEAFF. CDR3 DNA sequence: TGTGCCAGCAGCGGGAGGGAGGGGTTAGGTGAAGCTTTCTTT.

The chain recombines TRBV11-2 with TRBJ1-1; possibly TRBD1 for D (6 bases). The germline V and J ends were trimmed by 0 bases and 5 bases, with 16 bases remaining between them. The CDR3 has 16 amino acids. The V gene's germline CDR1 is SGHAT and CDR2 FQNNGV. The CDR3: CASSLEKQGLGTEAFF. The CDR3 nucleotides read TGTGCCAGCAGCTTAGAGAAACAGGGTTTAGGGACTGAAGCTTTCTTT.

This chain connects TRBV19 to TRBJ2-7, with D uncertain. CDR1 is LNHDA, CDR2 SQIVND, per germline (reference sequence). CDR3 length equals 15 residues. V lost 4 bases to trimming and J lost 5 bases, with 18 bases between them. For the CDR3, the DNA is TGTGCCAGTAGTACCCACTGGGCCCCGTTGAACGAGCAGTACTTC. Its protein product is CASSTHWAPLNEQYF.

The rearrangement uses TRBV18 and TRBJ2-7, with TRBD1 matching 8 bases. V shed 3 bases, J shed 7 bases, and the junction held 20 bases outside the gene matches. Germline V gene data show CDR1 as KGHSH and CDR2 as LQKENI. The CDR3 is 18 amino acids. CDR3 DNA sequence: TGTGCCAGCTCACCTCTGAGCAGGGACGTGACAGGGGTAAGGGAGCAGTACTTC. Residues: CASSPLSRDVTGVREQYF.

The rearrangement joins TRBV9 to TRBJ2-3; D not resolved. The V gene lost 4 bases and the J gene lost 0 bases, with 15 bases spanning the gap. The V gene's germline CDR1 is SGDLS and CDR2 YYNGEE. The CDR3 extends over 16 amino acids. The CDR3 loop reads CASSTRISTSTDTQYF. The CDR3 nucleotides are TGTGCCAGCAGCACCCGAATTTCCACAAGCACAGATACGCAGTATTTT.

This rearrangement joins TRBV18 to TRBJ1-6; possibly TRBD1 for D (5 bases). Per germline, CDR1 KGHSH and CDR2 LQKENI. The CDR3 spans 13 residues. V shed 3 bases and J shed 7 bases, with 7 bases lying between them. The CDR3 sequence: CASSPRQNSPLHF. The CDR3 DNA reads as TGTGCCAGCTCACCGCGACAGAATTCACCCCTCCACTTT. The whole variable domain, filled in from reference TRBV18 and TRBJ1-6, reads NAGVMQNPRHLVRRRGQEARLRCSPMKGHSHVYWYRQLPEEGLKFMVYLQKENIIDESGMPKERFSAEFPKEGPSILRIQQVVRGDSAAYFCASSPRQNSPLHFGNGTRLTVT.

The J gene is TRBJ1-1, the V gene TRBV5-1; no firm D call. V shed 0 bases and J shed 1 base, with 7 bases lying between them. This CDR3 comprises 14 residues. Germline assignment: CDR1 SGHRS and CDR2 YFSETQ. CDR3 residues: CASSLAPGNTEAFF. The CDR3 DNA is TGCGCCAGCAGCTTGGCCCCAGGGAACACTGAAGCTTTCTTT.

This clone has only one observation. The chain links TRBV5-1 to TRBJ2-5, with D maybe TRBD2 (5 bases). Germline V CDR1 and CDR2: SGHRS, YFSETQ. Trimming pared 4 bases from V and 1 base from J, leaving 11 bases between. CDR3 length: 14 amino acids. CDR3 sequence (DNA): TGCGCCAGCAGCAGCGGACCGAGCCAAGAGACCCAGTACTTC. This encodes CASSSGPSQETQYF.